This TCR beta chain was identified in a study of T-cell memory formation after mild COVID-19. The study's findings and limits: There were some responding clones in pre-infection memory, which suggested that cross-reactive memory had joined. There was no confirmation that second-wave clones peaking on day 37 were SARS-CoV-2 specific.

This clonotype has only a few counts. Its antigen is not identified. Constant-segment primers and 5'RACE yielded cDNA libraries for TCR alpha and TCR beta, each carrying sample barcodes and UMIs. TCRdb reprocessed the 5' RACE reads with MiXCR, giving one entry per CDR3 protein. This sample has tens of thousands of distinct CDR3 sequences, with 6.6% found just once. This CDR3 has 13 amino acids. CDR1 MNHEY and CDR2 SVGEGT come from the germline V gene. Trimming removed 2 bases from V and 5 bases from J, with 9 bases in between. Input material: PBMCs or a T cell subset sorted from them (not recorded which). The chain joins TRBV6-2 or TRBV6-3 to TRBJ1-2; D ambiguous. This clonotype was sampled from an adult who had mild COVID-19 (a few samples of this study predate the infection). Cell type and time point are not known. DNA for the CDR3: TGTGCCAGCAGTTACGGGCCGGATTATGGCTACACCTTC. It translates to CASSYGPDYGYTF.